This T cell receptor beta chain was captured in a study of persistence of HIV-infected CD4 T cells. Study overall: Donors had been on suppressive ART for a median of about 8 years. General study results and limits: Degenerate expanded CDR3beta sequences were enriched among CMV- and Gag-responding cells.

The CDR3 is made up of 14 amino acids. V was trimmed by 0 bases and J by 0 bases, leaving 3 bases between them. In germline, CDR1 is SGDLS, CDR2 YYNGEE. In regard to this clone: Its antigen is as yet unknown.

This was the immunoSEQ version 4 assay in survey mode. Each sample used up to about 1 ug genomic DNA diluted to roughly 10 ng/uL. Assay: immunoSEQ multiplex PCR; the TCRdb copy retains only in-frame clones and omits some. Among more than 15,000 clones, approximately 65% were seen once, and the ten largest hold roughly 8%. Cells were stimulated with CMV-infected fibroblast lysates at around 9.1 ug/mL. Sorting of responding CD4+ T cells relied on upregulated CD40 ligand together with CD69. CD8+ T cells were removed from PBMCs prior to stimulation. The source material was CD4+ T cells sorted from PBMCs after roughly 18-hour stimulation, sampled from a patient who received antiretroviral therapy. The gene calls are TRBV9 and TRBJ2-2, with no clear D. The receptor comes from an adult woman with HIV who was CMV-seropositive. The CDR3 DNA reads TGTGCCAGCAGCGTAGCCACGAACACCGGGGAGCTGTTTTTT. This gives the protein CASSVATNTGELFF.